These 31 T cell receptor beta chains originate from one sample sequenced in a study of regulatory T cells in long-lasting Graves disease. As to time point: persistent/refractory GD, antithyroid drugs over 5 years with positive TRAb. Preparation of the TCR library used RNA extracted from PBMCs. Construction of the TCR beta libraries employed iRepertoire HTBI primers in conjunction with Arm-PCR of CDR3 regions. Using its own MiXCR run on the multiplex PCR reads, TCRdb lists one record per CDR3 protein. The sample contains a few hundred thousand distinct CDR3 sequences, around 22% of which appear only once. Sequences were derived from peripheral blood mononuclear cells (PBMCs), sampled when the disease was refractory, from a patient treated with antithyroid drugs. The receptors were sampled from a female donor with Graves disease.

This clonotype was seen only a few times. V is TRBV19 and J is TRBJ1-1; weak D call: TRBD1 (5 bases). Germline V gene sequence: CDR1 LNHDA, CDR2 SQIVND (reference sequence). The V end lost 10 bases, the J end lost 1 base, and 19 bases lay between the germline ends. This CDR3 has 15 residues. CDR3: CATRNWQGSNTEAFF. CDR3 bases: TGTGCCACCCGCAACTGGCAGGGTTCGAACACTGAAGCTTTCTTT.

This clonotype was counted many times. This chain connects TRBV5-6 to TRBJ2-5; the match to TRBD1 covers 9 bases. The junction had 8 bases not matched to a gene; V was cut back by 3 bases and J by 5 bases. CDR3 length: 15 residues. Germline lookup yields CDR1 SGHDT and CDR2 YYEEEE. CDR3 sequence (DNA): TGTGCCAGCAGCTCCCGGGACAGGGCTGGGGAGACCCAGTACTTC. It codes for CASSSRDRAGETQYF.

The chain combines TRBV9 with TRBJ2-7; maybe TRBD1 (5 bases). Per the germline V gene, CDR1 is SGDLS and CDR2 is YYNGEE. CDR3 length: 14 amino acids. Trimming shortened V by 3 bases and J by 0 bases, and 10 bases separated the two germline ends. This CDR3 is CASSDDSSSYEQYF. CDR3 bases: TGTGCCAGCAGCGACGACAGTAGCTCCTACGAGCAGTACTTC.

This clonotype has more than one count but fewer than ten. The chain has TRBV27 and TRBJ2-7; no firm D call. The length of the CDR3 is 11 residues. Trimming left V 5 bases short and J 6 bases short, with 8 bases between. The germline CDR1 and CDR2 sequences are MNHEY and SMNVEV (reference sequence). The CDR3, as DNA: TGTGCCAGCAGTCCGCCGGGCGAGCAGTACTTC. The encoded protein is CASSPPGEQYF.

This clonotype was found many times. The V gene is TRBV20-1, the J gene TRBJ1-2; no clear D. The CDR3 spans 12 residues. The germline V and J ends were trimmed by 0 bases and 1 base, with 3 bases remaining between them. CDR1 and CDR2 (germline): DFQATT, SNEGSKA (reference sequence). The CDR3: CSARDSNYGYTF. The CDR3, as DNA: TGCAGTGCTAGAGACAGTAACTATGGCTACACCTTC.

At least ten counts were recorded for this clonotype. The chain carries TRBV29-1 and TRBJ2-7; D unresolved. CDR1 SQVTM and CDR2 ANQGSEA come from the germline V gene. Between the trimmed V and J ends, which lost 7 bases and 5 bases, there was a span of 15 bases. This CDR3 is 12 amino acids long. DNA for the CDR3: TGCAGCGCAGAGCGTGATTCAGACGAGCAGTACTTC. Its protein product is CSAERDSDEQYF.

In its sample, this clonotype was seen many times. The chain employs TRBV12-3 or TRBV12-4 and TRBJ2-7, with D perhaps matching TRBD1 (5 bases). The V and J ends lost 3 bases and 6 bases respectively, with 12 bases between them. The CDR3 is made up of 13 amino acids. The CDR3 nucleotides are TGTGCCAGCAGTTTTTCAGGGTTTGGCGAGCAGTACTTC. Residues: CASSFSGFGEQYF.

The chain combines TRBV15 with TRBJ2-2; D is unresolved. V dropped 0 bases and J dropped 8 bases, with 7 bases sitting between them. This CDR3 spans 13 amino acids. From germline, CDR1 is LNHNV and CDR2 YYDKDF (reference sequence). As DNA, the CDR3 is TGTGCCACCAGCAGAGAGCGACGGGGGGAGCTGTTTTTT. Its protein is CATSRERRGELFF.

This rearrangement joins TRBV7-9 to TRBJ2-7, with D tentatively TRBD1 (5 bases). The germline V gene encodes CDR1 SEHNR and CDR2 FQNEAQ (reference sequence). This CDR3 comprises 15 residues. The V and J ends lost 6 bases and 0 bases respectively, with 15 bases between them. For the CDR3, the DNA is TGTGCCAGCAGTCCCGTAGGGGCGGCCTCCTACGAGCAGTACTTC. Protein sequence: CASSPVGAASYEQYF. Filled out from reference TRBV7-9 and TRBJ2-7, the complete variable domain reads DTGVSQNPRHKITKRGQNVTFRCDPISEHNRLYWYRQTLGQGPEFLTYFQNEAQLEKSRLLSDRFSAERPKGSFSTLEIQRTEQGDSAMYLCASSPVGAASYEQYFGPGTRLTVT.

This clonotype was detected only a few times. J is TRBJ2-5 and V is TRBV29-1; 7 bases fit TRBD2. The length of the CDR3 is 15 residues. CDR1 and CDR2 (germline): SQVTM, ANQGSEA. The V and J ends lost 3 bases and 4 bases, in that order; junction bases with no gene match: 11. The CDR3 protein is CSVDGWERDGETQYF. The CDR3 DNA is TGCAGCGTTGATGGATGGGAGCGGGATGGAGAGACCCAGTACTTC.

This clonotype was counted a few times. This chain joins TRBV6-1 and TRBJ2-6, with D perhaps TRBD2 (5 bases). With 10 bases removed from V and 4 bases from J, the gap between germline ends came to 11 bases. Germline CDR1 reads MNHNS; CDR2 reads SASEGT. There are 13 residues in the CDR3. CDR3 DNA sequence: TGTGCCATCAGGAGGCCCGGGGCCAACGTCCTGACTTTC. Its protein product is CAIRRPGANVLTF.

The rearrangement uses TRBV7-9 and TRBJ1-1; 7 bases agree with TRBD1. This CDR3 is 13 amino acids long. Trimming at V came to 3 bases and at J to 4 bases, leaving 2 bases not matched to a gene. The V gene's germline CDR1 is SEHNR and CDR2 FQNEAQ (reference sequence). The CDR3 DNA sequence: TGTGCCAGCAGCTTCACAGGGGCCACTGAAGCTTTCTTT. It is translated as CASSFTGATEAFF.

Only a few counts were recorded for this clonotype. The chain joins TRBV6-1 to TRBJ2-5; TRBD2 is a possible D gene (5 bases). In germline, CDR1 is MNHNS, CDR2 SASEGT. V dropped 8 bases and J dropped 7 bases, with 14 bases sitting between them. This CDR3 is built from 12 residues. This CDR3 reads CASRTSAGTQYF. The CDR3 DNA sequence: TGTGCCAGCCGAACCAGTGCGGGGACCCAGTACTTC.

This clonotype was seen ten or more times. V is TRBV2 and J is TRBJ2-1, with 7 positions matching TRBD2. J lost 7 bases, V lost 2 bases, and 8 bases had no gene match. This CDR3 is 15 amino acids long. Per the germline V gene, CDR1 is SNHLY and CDR2 is FYNNEI. CDR3 in DNA: TGTGCCAGCAGTGAATTTGGCGGGAGAGGGAATGAGCAGTTCTTC. Its protein is CASSEFGGRGNEQFF. Full variable domain (rest looked up from reference TRBV2 and TRBJ2-1): EPEVTQTPSHQVTQMGQEVILRCVPISNHLYFYWYRQILGQKVEFLVSFYNNEISEKSEIFDDQFSVERPDGSNFTLKIRSTKLEDSAMYFCASSEFGGRGNEQFFGPGTRLTVL.

The rearrangement links TRBV5-1 to TRBJ1-1, with a weak D call TRBD1 (6 bases). Trimming cost V 4 bases and J 5 bases, with 18 bases left between them. Per the germline V gene, CDR1 is SGHRS and CDR2 is YFSETQ. The length of the CDR3 is 15 residues. CDR3 protein: CASSPTQTGTTEAFF. CDR3 DNA: TGCGCCAGCAGCCCGACCCAAACAGGGACAACTGAAGCTTTCTTT. Together with reference TRBV5-1 and TRBJ1-1, the CDR3 gives the full variable domain: KAGVTQTPRYLIKTRGQQVTLSCSPISGHRSVSWYQQTPGQGLQFLFEYFSETQRNKGNFPGRFSGRQFSNSRSEMNVSTLELGDSALYLCASSPTQTGTTEAFFGQGTRLTVV.

This clonotype showed up many times. V and J are TRBV28 and TRBJ1-2; 10 positions match TRBD1. V trimming: 6 bases; J trimming: 1 base; junction bases outside the gene matches: 5. CDR1 and CDR2 from the germline V gene are MDHEN and SYDVKM. This CDR3 contains 15 residues. The chain's CDR3 is CASRGRTGGNYGYTF. The CDR3 nucleotides read TGTGCCAGCAGGGGTCGGACAGGGGGTAACTATGGCTACACCTTC.

J is TRBJ2-2 and V is TRBV29-1; TRBD1 aligns across 7 bases. The CDR3 has 14 residues. CDR1 SQVTM and CDR2 ANQGSEA come from the germline V gene. V was pared by 8 bases and J by 2 bases, with 8 bases of the junction left unmatched. The CDR3 nucleotides are TGCAGCCCTCCGGGACAGAGTAACACCGGGGAGCTGTTTTTT. Translation: CSPPGQSNTGELFF.

This chain connects TRBV2 to TRBJ2-2; 10 positions match TRBD2. Losses at the gene ends were 8 bases for V and 6 bases for J; bases not matched to a gene: 9. Germline V gene data show CDR1 as SNHLY and CDR2 as FYNNEI. The CDR3 runs to 15 residues. The CDR3 loop is CASRSGTSVAGELFF. The CDR3 region has the DNA TGTGCCAGCCGAAGCGGGACTAGCGTGGCCGGGGAGCTGTTTTTT.

The sample holds many counts of this clonotype. This chain joins TRBV12-5 and TRBJ1-5, with D uncertain. The CDR3 is 13 residues long. The V gene's germline CDR1 is LGHNT and CDR2 FRNRAP. V was cut by 7 bases and J by 3 bases, with 10 bases left in between. CDR3 sequence reads: CASAVKPNQPQHF. For the CDR3, the DNA is TGTGCTAGTGCGGTTAAGCCCAATCAGCCCCAGCATTTT.

This clonotype has at least ten counts. The V and J genes are TRBV29-1 and TRBJ1-2; TRBD1 matches 7 bases. The CDR3 is made up of 13 amino acids. Germline CDR1 and CDR2: SQVTM and ANQGSEA. V lost 5 bases, J lost 7 bases, and 10 bases stayed unmatched. The CDR3 is CSVYDRVRGGYTF. DNA of the CDR3: TGCAGCGTTTACGACAGGGTGAGAGGTGGCTACACCTTC.

This clonotype has only a few counts. The rearrangement uses TRBV15 and TRBJ2-1; D ambiguous. This CDR3 spans 15 amino acids. Germline lookup yields CDR1 LNHNV and CDR2 YYDKDF (reference sequence). V lost 5 bases, J lost 1 base, and 12 bases lay in between. In DNA form, the CDR3 reads TGTGCCACCAGCCTTGAACAGCGATCCTACAATGAGCAGTTCTTC. As protein: CATSLEQRSYNEQFF.

This clonotype was found many times. This rearrangement joins TRBV25-1 to TRBJ1-2; a possible D gene is TRBD1 (6 bases). Trimming left V 0 bases short and J 2 bases short, with 7 bases between. The CDR3 runs 14 residues. CDR1 and CDR2 (germline): MGHDK, SYGVNS. CDR3 residues: CASSEYGQNYGYTF. CDR3 DNA sequence: TGTGCCAGCAGTGAATATGGACAGAACTATGGCTACACCTTC.

Comments on this clonotype: A much larger clone is a single base away; this may be a read error. This likely comes from a read error, as the CDR3 has no conserved phenylalanine or tryptophan at its end. The V gene is TRBV20-1, the J gene TRBJ2-5; 11 bases agree with TRBD2. Per the germline V gene, CDR1 is DFQATT and CDR2 is SNEGSKA (reference sequence). CDR3 length: 15 residues. V was pared by 3 bases and J by 5 bases, with 8 bases of the junction left unmatched. CDR3 protein: CSASRVSGREETQYS. CDR3 in DNA: TGCAGTGCTAGTAGGGTTAGCGGGAGGGAGGAGACCCAGTACTCC.

The table lists this clonotype with a few counts. The chain uses TRBV6-9 and TRBJ1-1, with a possible D match to TRBD1 (5 bases). Trimming took off 4 bases at V and 11 bases at J, with 17 bases between the two ends. The CDR3 is 13 residues long. Germline CDR1 reads MNHGY; CDR2 reads SVAAGI. The CDR3 here is CASSSNVQVQAFF. For the CDR3, the DNA is TGTGCCAGCAGTTCCAATGTACAGGTCCAGGCTTTCTTT.

The chain is built from TRBV2 and TRBJ1-6; TRBD1 matches at 9 bases. Germline V gene lookup returns CDR1 SNHLY and CDR2 FYNNEI. Losses at the gene ends were 7 bases for V and 15 bases for J; bases not matched to a gene: 4. The length of the CDR3 is 11 residues. The CDR3 nucleotides are TGTGCCAGCACACAGGGGGCCTTCCTCCACTTT. It encodes CASTQGAFLHF.

This sequence joins TRBV20-1 and TRBJ2-7; 8 bases are a match to TRBD1. V lost 5 bases to trimming and J lost 5 bases; unmatched junction nucleotides: 11. Germline V gene data show CDR1 as DFQATT and CDR2 as SNEGSKA (reference sequence). The CDR3 sequence is 14 residues long. CDR3 region: CSALLGQGGNEQYF. The CDR3 bases are TGCAGTGCTCTCCTAGGACAGGGCGGGAACGAGCAGTACTTC.

This clonotype appeared many times. CDR3 DNA: TGTGCCAGACCTTCCGGGACAGGTTTTGCGGAGCAGTACTTC. Its translation is CARPSGTGFAEQYF. The chain is built from TRBV2 and TRBJ2-7; TRBD1 matches at 8 bases. CDR3 length equals 14 residues. Germline CDR1 SNHLY, CDR2 FYNNEI. V was clipped by 9 bases and J by 7 bases; unmatched bases: 14.

This clonotype has a handful of counts. The chain employs TRBV6-1 and TRBJ2-7; TRBD2 aligns across 12 bases. V gave up 5 bases and J gave up 3 bases; unmatched junction bases: 5. Germline V gene lookup returns CDR1 MNHNS and CDR2 SASEGT. The CDR3 spans 15 residues. DNA of the CDR3: TGTGCCAGCAGTCATACTAGCGGGAGGCTCTACGAGCAGTACTTC. It codes for CASSHTSGRLYEQYF.

This clonotype has a handful of counts. The chain carries TRBV7-2 and TRBJ1-3; a weak D match, TRBD1 (5 bases). Trimming took 5 bases from V and 0 from J, leaving 11 bases between them. From germline, CDR1 is SGHTA and CDR2 FQGNSA. This CDR3 spans 15 amino acids. For the CDR3, the DNA is TGTGCCAGCAGCCCACCGGGGCTCTCTGGAAACACCATATATTTT. This encodes CASSPPGLSGNTIYF.

This clonotype has ten or more counts. The chain carries TRBV28 and TRBJ1-2; D gene uncertain. Between the trimmed V and J ends, which lost 0 bases and 4 bases, there was a span of 9 bases. CDR1 and CDR2 from the germline V gene are MDHEN and SYDVKM. The CDR3 is made up of 14 amino acids. The chain's CDR3 is CASSLWDLAYGYTF. CDR3 sequence (DNA): TGTGCCAGCAGTTTATGGGACTTAGCCTATGGCTACACCTTC.

This chain connects TRBV5-1 to TRBJ2-2, with 12 bases identical to TRBD2. Germline V CDR1 and CDR2: SGHRS, YFSETQ. This CDR3 is built from 16 residues. Germline trimming cut 8 bases from V and 2 bases from J; bases unmatched to any gene: 7. The CDR3, as DNA: TGCGCCAGTCGAGGGACTAGCGGGCCCAACACCGGGGAGCTGTTTTTT. It is translated as CASRGTSGPNTGELFF.